Reported below is one T cell receptor (beta chain). The target antigen is unknown. The source of the sample is a study of cytomegalovirus exposure and HLA in healthy donors. Whole-study results and caveats: Indistinguishable V segments such as TRBV6-2 and TRBV6-3 were excluded. For cytomegalovirus status, the classifier reportedly gave diagnoses with high specificity and sensitivity.

PCR primers comprised 60 Vbeta and 13 Jbeta primers. Some clones are missing from TCRdb's copy, which holds only in-frame ones; the method was immunoSEQ multiplex PCR. The sample holds about 85,000 clones, 60% to 80% seen once. V gave up 0 bases and J gave up 2 bases, with 14 bases separating them. In germline, CDR1 is LNHNV, CDR2 YYDKDF (reference sequence). The CDR3 is made up of 16 amino acids. The chain is built from TRBV15 and TRBJ2-7, with D possibly TRBD1 on 5 matching bases. The sequence came from a boy younger than 18 in good health and CMV-seronegative. The sequencing sample was made of PBMCs. The chain's CDR3 is CATSRDIGDRPYEQYF. The CDR3 DNA sequence: TGTGCCACCAGCAGAGATATAGGCGACAGACCCTACGAGCAGTACTTC.